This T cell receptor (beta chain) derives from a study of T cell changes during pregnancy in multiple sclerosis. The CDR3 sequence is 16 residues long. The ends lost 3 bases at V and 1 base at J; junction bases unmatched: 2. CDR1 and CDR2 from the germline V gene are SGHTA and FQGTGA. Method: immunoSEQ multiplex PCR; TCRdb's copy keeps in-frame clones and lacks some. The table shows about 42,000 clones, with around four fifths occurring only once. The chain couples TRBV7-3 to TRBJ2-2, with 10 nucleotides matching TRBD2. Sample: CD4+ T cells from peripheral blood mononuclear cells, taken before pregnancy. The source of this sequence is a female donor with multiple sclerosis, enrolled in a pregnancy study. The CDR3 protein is CASSLASGGNTGELFF. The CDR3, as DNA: TGTGCCAGCAGCTTGGCTAGCGGGGGGAACACCGGGGAGCTGTTTTTT. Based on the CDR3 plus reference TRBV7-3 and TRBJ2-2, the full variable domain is GAGVSQTPSNKVTEKGKYVELRCDPISGHTALYWYRQSLGQGPEFLIYFQGTGAADDSGLPNDRFFAVRPEGSVSTLKIQRTERGDSAVYLCASSLASGGNTGELFFGEGSRLTVL.